These T cell receptor beta chains were read from a single sample in a study of persistence of HIV-infected CD4 T cells. Their antigen targets remain unknown. Only in-frame clones appear in the TCRdb table, and some are missing; sequencing was by immunoSEQ multiplex PCR. This table holds 35,000 to 55,000 clones, approximately 90% found once. This sample comprised CD4+ T cells sorted from PBMCs after approximately 18-hour stimulation, obtained from a patient who received antiretroviral therapy. The source of these receptors is an adult woman with HIV who was CMV-seropositive. Both conserved end residues are part of each CDR3. D genes are given only for firm matches. Not every row has a clone size; where given, it reads once, few, many or a size class.

J gene,clone size,V gene,D gene,CDR3 DNA,CDR3 protein
TRBJ1-2,once,TRBV6-2/TRBV6-3,TRBD1,TGTGCCAGCAGTTACACCCTCGGGACAGGGACCATCACCTATGGCTACACCTTC,CASSYTLGTGTITYGYTF
TRBJ2-5,few,TRBV6-5,TRBD1,TGTGCCAGCAGCCCACCGGGACAGGCCCAGTACTTC,CASSPPGQAQYF
TRBJ2-5,once,TRBV6-5,NA,TGTGCCAGCAGGGCAGGGGCGCAAGAGACCCAGTACTTC,CASRAGAQETQYF
TRBJ1-6,once,TRBV7-3,NA,TGTGCCAGCAGCTTAACAGGGAGGACCTCCTATAATTCACCCCTCCACTTT,CASSLTGRTSYNSPLHF
TRBJ2-2,NA,TRBV7-3,TRBD1,TGTGCCAGCAGCTCAGGGACAGAAAACACCGGGGAGCTGTTTTTT,CASSSGTENTGELFF
TRBJ1-5,NA,TRBV5-8,NA,TGTGCCAGCAGCTGGGAGGGGCTTAGGACTGAGGGCAATCAGCCCCAGCATTTT,CASSWEGLRTEGNQPQHF
TRBJ1-3,NA,TRBV7-2,NA,TGTGCCAGCAGCTTAGCGCATCTGAGCTCTGGAAACACCATATATTTT,CASSLAHLSSGNTIYF
TRBJ2-1,NA,TRBV7-3,TRBD2,TGTGCCAGCAGCTTATCCTCTAGCGGGGGGGCCAATGAGCAGTTCTTC,CASSLSSSGGANEQFF
TRBJ2-2,NA,TRBV7-8,NA,TGTGCCAGCAGCTTACCAGGCTCTGGTGCCGGGGAGCTGTTTTTT,CASSLPGSGAGELFF
TRBJ1-2,NA,TRBV21-1,NA,TGTGCCAGCAGCAAAGAGCGGGTAGGGAACTATGGCTACACCTTC,CASSKERVGNYGYTF
TRBJ1-2,NA,TRBV6-5,TRBD1,TGTGCCAGCAGCCCGGGACAGGGGAGAGGCTACACCTTC,CASSPGQGRGYTF
TRBJ1-1,NA,TRBV7-9,NA,TGTGCCAGCAGCCTGGGGTACAGGGATCAGGCTTTCTTT,CASSLGYRDQAFF
TRBJ2-7,NA,TRBV6-1,NA,TGTGCCAGCAGTGAACTTCGAAGCTCCTACGAGCAGTACTTC,CASSELRSSYEQYF
TRBJ2-3,NA,TRBV3-1/TRBV3-2,NA,TGTGCCAGCAGCCGCACTTCTACAGATACGCAGTATTTT,CASSRTSTDTQYF
TRBJ1-1,few,TRBV10-1,NA,TGCGCCAGCAGTGACATGAACACTGAAGCTTTCTTT,CASSDMNTEAFF
TRBJ1-6,NA,TRBV19,NA,TGTGCCAGTAGTCCCGCAGACTATAATTCACCCCTCCACTTT,CASSPADYNSPLHF
TRBJ2-1,NA,TRBV5-4,NA,TGTGCCAGCAGCGATAACCTTATCGACGAGCAGTTCTTC,CASSDNLIDEQFF
TRBJ2-6,NA,TRBV5-1,NA,TGCGCCAGCAGCTCGGGACACCGTAACTCTGGGGCCAACGTCCTGACTTTC,CASSSGHRNSGANVLTF
TRBJ1-3,NA,TRBV15,NA,TGTGCCACCAGCCTGGGTGGAAACACCATATATTTT,CATSLGGNTIYF
TRBJ2-1,NA,TRBV7-2,NA,TGTGCCAGCAGCTTAGGAGGGACAGAGCAGTTCTTC,CASSLGGTEQFF
TRBJ2-5,NA,TRBV5-1,TRBD1,TGCGCCAGCAGCTTGGGGGACAGGGATGTTGAGACCCAGTACTTC,CASSLGDRDVETQYF
TRBJ1-6,NA,TRBV2,NA,TGTGCCAGCAGTGGACCAGAAATCAGCGCCCTCCACTTT,CASSGPEISALHF
TRBJ2-5,NA,TRBV6-5,NA,TGTGCCAGCAGTTTAGGGGGGCTCGAAGAGACCCAGTACTTC,CASSLGGLEETQYF
TRBJ2-7,NA,TRBV6-2/TRBV6-3,NA,TGTGCCAGCAGCTTACATGGCAGGAGCTCCTACGAGCAGTACTTC,CASSLHGRSSYEQYF
TRBJ2-5,NA,TRBV5-1,NA,TGCGCCAGCAGCTTCCAGGCAGGGAAAGAGACCCAGTACTTC,CASSFQAGKETQYF
TRBJ1-2,NA,TRBV5-1,TRBD1,TGCGCCAGCAGCTACGCCACAGGGGATGGCTACACCTTC,CASSYATGDGYTF
TRBJ1-1,NA,TRBV5-1,TRBD1,TGCGCCAGCAGACCTCTGGACAGGGGTGAAGCTTTCTTT,CASRPLDRGEAFF
TRBJ2-3,NA,TRBV28,TRBD2,TGTGCCAGCAGCGGGGGAGGGTGGAGTAGCACAGATACGCAGTATTTT,CASSGGGWSSTDTQYF
TRBJ1-1,NA,TRBV19,TRBD1,TGTGCCAGTAGTATCGCAGGGGGCATGAACACTGAAGCTTTCTTT,CASSIAGGMNTEAFF
TRBJ2-5,NA,TRBV6-5,NA,TGTGCCAGCACCGAAACAGGCCGGGAGACCCAGTACTTC,CASTETGRETQYF
TRBJ2-3,once,TRBV9,NA,TGTGCCAGCAGCTCTCCCCCCACAGATACGCAGTATTTT,CASSSPPTDTQYF
TRBJ2-7,NA,TRBV29-1,NA,TGCAGCGGCAGCAGCAGCTCCTACGAGCAGTACTTC,CSGSSSSYEQYF
TRBJ2-7,NA,TRBV9,TRBD1,TGTGCCAGCAGCGTCGAGACAGGGTTTCCCTACGAGCAGTACTTC,CASSVETGFPYEQYF
TRBJ1-1,NA,TRBV5-1,NA,TGCGCCAGCAGCTTGGAGCCCGACAACACTGAAGCTTTCTTT,CASSLEPDNTEAFF
TRBJ1-2,NA,TRBV6-1,NA,TGTGCCAGCAGTGAGTGGGACCGCTACACCTTC,CASSEWDRYTF
TRBJ1-2,NA,TRBV6-5,TRBD1,TGTGCCAGCAGTTACTCCAGGACAGGGGGCGGCTATGGCTACACCTTC,CASSYSRTGGGYGYTF
TRBJ2-2,NA,TRBV9,NA,TGTGCCAGCAGCGTAGGGGGACTCCCACCGAGCACCGGGGAGCTGTTTTTT,CASSVGGLPPSTGELFF
TRBJ2-5,NA,TRBV2,NA,TGTGCCAGCACTAGGGAGGAAGAGACCCAGTACTTC,CASTREEETQYF
TRBJ1-2,NA,TRBV29-1,NA,TGCAGCGTCGGGGGCGGGGTTGGCTATGGCTACACCTTC,CSVGGGVGYGYTF
TRBJ2-2,NA,TRBV6-5,NA,TGTGCCAGCAGCCACAGGGAGTCCGGGGAGCTGTTTTTT,CASSHRESGELFF
TRBJ1-5,NA,TRBV4-1,TRBD1,TGCGCCAGCAGCCAGGGACAGGGCGGGGATCAGCCCCAGCATTTT,CASSQGQGGDQPQHF
TRBJ1-2,NA,TRBV3-1/TRBV3-2,NA,TGTGCCAGCAGCCCCCCGGGAGGGTACTATGGCTACACCTTC,CASSPPGGYYGYTF
TRBJ1-1,once,TRBV7-9,TRBD1,TGTGCCAGCAGCGCACGTCCCCGGACAGGGAACACTGAAGCTTTCTTT,CASSARPRTGNTEAFF
TRBJ2-3,NA,TRBV5-1,NA,TGCGCCAGCAGCTTGAGGGTCGGCGCCACAGATACGCAGTATTTT,CASSLRVGATDTQYF
TRBJ1-2,once,TRBV5-4,NA,TGTGCCAGCAGCTTGGGGGGGGGCTATGGCTACACCTTC,CASSLGGGYGYTF
TRBJ2-1,few,TRBV9,NA,TGTGCCAGCAGCTCCCAGGGTTGGAATGAGCAGTTCTTC,CASSSQGWNEQFF
TRBJ2-7,NA,TRBV2,TRBD1,TGTGCCAGCAGTGACGACAGGGGGCTCGACTCCTACGAGCAGTACTTC,CASSDDRGLDSYEQYF
TRBJ1-1,NA,TRBV24-1,TRBD1,TGTGCCACCGCGTCCAGGACAGGAGAAGCTTTCTTT,CATASRTGEAFF
TRBJ1-2,NA,TRBV18,TRBD1,TGTGCCAGCTCACCGGACAGGGTTGTGGGCTACACCTTC,CASSPDRVVGYTF